This TCR beta chain appears in the sequencing data of a study of liver allograft versus peripheral blood T cells. Study-wide background: T cell receptor repertoires in transplanted livers were compared with those in recipients' peripheral blood. Study conclusions and caveats: Repertoires of T cell receptors that resided inside liver allografts reportedly differed from those in peripheral blood.

With respect to this clonotype: Its target is unknown.

Trimming left V 11 bases short and J 0 bases short, with 20 bases between. The CDR3 spans 15 residues. Per the germline V gene, CDR1 is MNHNS and CDR2 is SASEGT. A single record per CDR3 protein comes from TCRdb applying MiXCR to the reads. The sample includes 9,500 to 12,000 distinct CDR3 sequences, around a quarter of them seen just once. This clonotype was sampled from a human patient who had a liver transplant. Some of these T cells may belong to the graft donor. V is TRBV6-1 and J is TRBJ2-7, with D possibly matching TRBD1 (5 bases). The CDR3, as DNA: TGTGCCGCCTCCCGAGACAGTGTGAGCTCCTACGAGCAGTACTTC. Amino acids: CAASRDSVSSYEQYF.